This TCR beta chain was captured in a study of Graves' ophthalmopathy and Graves' hyperthyroidism. V gave up 1 base and J gave up 0 bases; unmatched junction bases: 11. Per the germline V gene, CDR1 is SNHLY and CDR2 is FYNNEI. This CDR3 is built from 19 residues. Amplified TCR beta CDR3 regions were obtained using RNA transcripts as template. HTBI-primed RT-PCR formed the first round, and a multiplex PCR formed the second. TCRdb reanalysed the multiplex PCR reads using MiXCR and keeps one entry per CDR3 protein. The sample lists about 550,000 distinct CDR3 sequences; about two fifths were seen once. This clonotype appeared many times.

The chain employs TRBV2 and TRBJ2-2; 7 nucleotides line up with TRBD1. Source material: peripheral blood or thyroid tissue (not recorded which). The sequence was collected from an adult man with Graves' hyperthyroidism. The CDR3 loop is CASSEEGAGLPANTGELFF. CDR3 DNA sequence: TGTGCCAGCAGTGAAGAGGGGGCTGGACTCCCCGCGAACACCGGGGAGCTGTTTTTT.